This T cell receptor (beta chain) emerged from a study of blood T cell repertoires in COVID-19. Trimming removed 4 bases at V and 1 base at J, with 14 bases between. The germline gives CDR1 SQVTM, CDR2 ANQGSEA. This CDR3 region has 14 residues. Assay used: immunoSEQ multiplex PCR; TCRdb lists only in-frame clones, some missing. The repertoire includes 100,000 or so clones, 80% to 95% of them detected once, and about 1% sits in the top ten. This sequence joins TRBV29-1 and TRBJ2-7; weak D call: TRBD2 (6 bases). The clonotype comes from a man in his sixties with acute or convalescent COVID-19. Sequenced input: peripheral blood. CDR3 amino acids: CSVGGGDFSYEQYF. The CDR3 DNA reads TGCAGCGTTGGGGGCGGGGACTTTTCCTACGAGCAGTACTTC.